Sequencing of this TCR beta chain was carried out in a study of blood T cell repertoires in COVID-19. With 3 bases removed from V and 0 bases from J, the gap between germline ends came to 5 bases. Per the germline V gene, CDR1 is SGDLS and CDR2 is YYNGEE. The CDR3 sequence is 13 residues long. Repertoires were generated with immunoSEQ multiplex PCR, while TCRdb's copy carries only in-frame clones and drops some. The sample consists of 250,000 to 350,000 clones, around 84% of them appearing once. The specimen sequenced was PBMCs or T cells enriched from blood (not recorded which). The TCR was taken from a woman under 30 who had recovered from COVID-19. V and J are TRBV9 and TRBJ2-3; no clear D gene. CDR3 sequence: CASSAPSTDTQYF. For the CDR3, the DNA is TGTGCCAGCAGCGCCCCTAGCACAGATACGCAGTATTTT.